One T cell receptor (beta chain) is described in this entry. This sample is part of a study of T cell changes during pregnancy in multiple sclerosis. TCRdb keeps only in-frame clones here, not all; method: immunoSEQ multiplex PCR. The sample carries 98,000 or so clones, about 94% recorded once. Trimming removed 5 bases at V and 0 bases at J, with 17 bases between. The CDR3 totals 17 residues. CDR1 and CDR2 from the germline V gene are MNHEY and SMNVEV (reference sequence). This chain links TRBV27 with TRBJ1-5; tentative D call: TRBD1 (5 bases). This receptor was identified in a female donor with multiple sclerosis, enrolled in a pregnancy study. Sequenced material: peripheral blood, taken after pregnancy. Here the CDR3 reads CASSPSWGPYSNQPQHF. CDR3 nucleotides: TGTGCCAGCAGTCCCTCCTGGGGCCCGTATAGCAATCAGCCCCAGCATTTT.